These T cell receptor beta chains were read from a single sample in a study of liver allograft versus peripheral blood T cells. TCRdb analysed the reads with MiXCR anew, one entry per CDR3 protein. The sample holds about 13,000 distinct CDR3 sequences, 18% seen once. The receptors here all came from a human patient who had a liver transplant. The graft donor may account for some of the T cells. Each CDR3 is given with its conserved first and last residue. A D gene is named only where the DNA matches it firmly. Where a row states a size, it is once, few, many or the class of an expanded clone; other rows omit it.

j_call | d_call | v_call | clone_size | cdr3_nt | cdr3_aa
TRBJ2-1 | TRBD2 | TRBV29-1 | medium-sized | TGCAGCGTTGATCGCGGGGGGTCCTACAATGAGCAGTTCTTC | CSVDRGGSYNEQFF
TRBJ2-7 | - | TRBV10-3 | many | TGTGCCATCTGGGAGACAGGCACCTACGAGCAGTACTTC | CAIWETGTYEQYF
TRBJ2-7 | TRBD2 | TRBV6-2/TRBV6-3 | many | TGTGCCAGCAAACTAAGGGGACTAGCGGGAGCTAACGAGCAGTACTTC | CASKLRGLAGANEQYF
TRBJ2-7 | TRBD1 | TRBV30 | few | TGTGCCTGGAGTGGGGACAGTTCTTCCTACGAGCAGTACTTC | CAWSGDSSSYEQYF
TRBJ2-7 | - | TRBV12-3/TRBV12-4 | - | TGTGCCAGCAGTTTAGCGCTGAGTGAGCAGTACTTC | CASSLALSEQYF
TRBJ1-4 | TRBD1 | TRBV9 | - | TGTGCCAGCAGCGTAGGGGCAGGGGGCGCGGGTGAAAAACTGTTTTTT | CASSVGAGGAGEKLFF
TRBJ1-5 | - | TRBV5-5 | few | TGTGCCAGCAGCTTGGATGTGGGGTACCAGCCCCAGCATTTT | CASSLDVGYQPQHF
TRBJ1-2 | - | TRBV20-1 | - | TGCAGTGCTAGAGACGGCAGAGGTCCTTCGGGCTACACCTTC | CSARDGRGPSGYTF
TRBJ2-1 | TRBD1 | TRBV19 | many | TGTGCCAGTAGTAAATCCGGGACAGGGGGCCTCTACAATGAGCAGTTCTTC | CASSKSGTGGLYNEQFF
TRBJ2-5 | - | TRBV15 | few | TGTGCCACGTCGAGAGGCCACCAAGAGACCCAGTACTTC | CATSRGHQETQYF
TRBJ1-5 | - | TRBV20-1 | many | TGCAGTGCCGAGACAGCCGAAGGTAGTCAGCCCCAGCATTTT | CSAETAEGSQPQHF
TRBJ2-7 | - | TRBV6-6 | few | TGTGCCAGCGTAAGGGACTCCGCCAACGAGCAGTACTTC | CASVRDSANEQYF
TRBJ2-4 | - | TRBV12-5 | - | TGTGCTAGTGGTTTCCGACACCGACTAGCCAAAAACATTCAGTACTTC | CASGFRHRLAKNIQYF
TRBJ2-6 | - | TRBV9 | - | TGTGCCAGCAGCGTAGGGGGGAGAGGGGCCAACGTCCTGACTTTC | CASSVGGRGANVLTF
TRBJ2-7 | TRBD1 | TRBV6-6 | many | TGTGCCAGCAGTTACGCAGGACAGGGGCCTACGGGAACCTACGAGCAGTACTTC | CASSYAGQGPTGTYEQYF
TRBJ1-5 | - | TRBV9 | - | TGTGCCAGCAGCCCCCCGGGTAGCAATCAGCCCCAGCATTTT | CASSPPGSNQPQHF
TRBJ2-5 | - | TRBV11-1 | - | TGTGCCAGCAGCTTAGAGAAGCGGGGCGGGGGCCAGGAGACCCAGTACTTC | CASSLEKRGGGQETQYF
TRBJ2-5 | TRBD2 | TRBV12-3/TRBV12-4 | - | TGTGCCAGCAGTTTTGTCGGGGGGGCCGGTGAGACCCAGTACTTC | CASSFVGGAGETQYF
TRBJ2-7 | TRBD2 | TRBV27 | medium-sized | TGTGCCAGCAGTTTAAAGTCACCGGGACTAGTCTACGAGCAGTACTTC | CASSLKSPGLVYEQYF
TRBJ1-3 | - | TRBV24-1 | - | TGTGCCACCAGTGACAGGGGACGCCGGAACACCATATATTTT | CATSDRGRRNTIYF
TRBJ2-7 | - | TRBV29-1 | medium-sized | TGCAGCGTTGAGGCGGGGGCCTCTCCCTACGAGCAGTACTTC | CSVEAGASPYEQYF
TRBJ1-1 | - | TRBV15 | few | TGTGCCACCAGCTTTGGAGATGAAGCTTTCTTT | CATSFGDEAFF
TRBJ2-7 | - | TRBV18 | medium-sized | TGTGCCAGCTCACCACCGGCTGCGTCTCTCTACGAGCAGTACTTC | CASSPPAASLYEQYF
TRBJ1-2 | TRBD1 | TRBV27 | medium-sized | TGTGCCAGCAGTTTCAGGGGGCGCGACTATGGCTACACCTTC | CASSFRGRDYGYTF
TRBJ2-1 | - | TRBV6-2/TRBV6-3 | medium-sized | TGTGCCAGCAGTTATTTGCGCTACAATGAGCAGTTCTTC | CASSYLRYNEQFF